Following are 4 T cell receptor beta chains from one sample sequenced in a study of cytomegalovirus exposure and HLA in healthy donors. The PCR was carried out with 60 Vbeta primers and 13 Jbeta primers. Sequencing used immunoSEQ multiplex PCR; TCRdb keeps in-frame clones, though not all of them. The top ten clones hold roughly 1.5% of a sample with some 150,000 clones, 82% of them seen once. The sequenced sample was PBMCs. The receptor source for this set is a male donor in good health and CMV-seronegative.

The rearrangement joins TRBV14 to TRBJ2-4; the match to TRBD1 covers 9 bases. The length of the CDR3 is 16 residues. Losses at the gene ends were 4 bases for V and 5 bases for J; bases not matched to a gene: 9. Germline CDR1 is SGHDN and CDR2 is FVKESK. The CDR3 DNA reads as TGTGCCAGCAGCCCAATTACCGGACAGGGGCAAAACATTCAGTACTTC. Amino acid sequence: CASSPITGQGQNIQYF.

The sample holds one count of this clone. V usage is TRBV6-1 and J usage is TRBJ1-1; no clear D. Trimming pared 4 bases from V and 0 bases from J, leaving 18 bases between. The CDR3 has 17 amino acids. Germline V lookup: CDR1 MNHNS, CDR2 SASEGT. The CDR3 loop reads CASSVDRRKLMNTEAFF. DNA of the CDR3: TGTGCCAGCAGTGTAGACCGGAGAAAACTTATGAACACTGAAGCTTTCTTT.

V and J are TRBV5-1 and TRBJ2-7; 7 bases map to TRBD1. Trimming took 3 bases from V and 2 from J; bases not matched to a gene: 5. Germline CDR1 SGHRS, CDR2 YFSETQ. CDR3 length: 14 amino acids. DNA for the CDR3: TGCGCCAGCAGCTCACCGGGACAGACCTACGAGCAGTACTTC. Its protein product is CASSSPGQTYEQYF.

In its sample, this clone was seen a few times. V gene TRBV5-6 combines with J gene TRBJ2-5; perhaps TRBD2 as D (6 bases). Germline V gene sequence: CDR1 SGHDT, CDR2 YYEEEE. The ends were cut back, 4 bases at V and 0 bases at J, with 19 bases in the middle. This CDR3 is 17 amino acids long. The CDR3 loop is CASSPGVVRRNQETQYF. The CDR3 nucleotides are TGTGCCAGCAGCCCGGGGGTAGTTCGGCGTAACCAAGAGACCCAGTACTTC. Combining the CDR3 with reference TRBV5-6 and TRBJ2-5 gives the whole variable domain DAGVTQSPTHLIKTRGQQVTLRCSPKSGHDTVSWYQQALGQGPQFIFQYYEEEERQRGNFPDRFSGHQFPNYSSELNVNALLLGDSALYLCASSPGVVRRNQETQYFGPGTRLLVL.